The 17 T cell receptor beta chains below were found in one sample sequenced in a study of blood T cell repertoires in COVID-19. The method was immunoSEQ multiplex PCR; TCRdb's version includes in-frame clones alone and lacks a portion of them. The sample consists of 300,000 or so clones, 90% of them appearing once. Specimen: PBMCs or T cells enriched from blood (not recorded which). These TCRs come from a young woman who had recovered from COVID-19.

This sequence joins TRBV5-1 and TRBJ2-5, with 14 bases that match TRBD2. The length of the CDR3 is 16 residues. V gave up 4 bases and J gave up 4 bases; unmatched junction bases: 6. Germline CDR1 reads SGHRS; CDR2 reads YFSETQ. The CDR3, as DNA: TGCGCCAGCAGCCCGGGGACTAGCGGGAGCGGAGAGACCCAGTACTTC. Translating it yields CASSPGTSGSGETQYF.

The rearrangement joins TRBV15 to TRBJ1-2; D ambiguous. With 0 bases removed from V and 8 bases from J, the gap between germline ends came to 16 bases. CDR1 LNHNV and CDR2 YYDKDF come from the germline V gene (reference sequence). CDR3 length equals 15 residues. CDR3 region: CATSRDLAFPGGYTF. The CDR3 nucleotides are TGTGCCACCAGCAGAGATCTGGCGTTTCCAGGAGGCTACACCTTC.

The chain combines TRBV19 with TRBJ1-1; maybe TRBD1 (5 bases). Germline V gives CDR1 LNHDA, CDR2 SQIVND (reference sequence). The V end lost 2 bases, the J end lost 3 bases, and 13 bases lay between the germline ends. The CDR3 extends over 15 amino acids. The CDR3 reads CASSIRRDGYTEAFF. The CDR3 nucleotides are TGTGCCAGTAGTATAAGGCGGGACGGGTACACTGAAGCTTTCTTT.

The rearrangement links TRBV29-1 to TRBJ2-7; TRBD2 is a possible D gene (5 bases). The CDR3 covers 12 residues. V was shortened by 7 bases and J by 2 bases, with 12 bases between the two germline ends. Germline values: CDR1 SQVTM, CDR2 ANQGSEA. The CDR3 sequence: CSARTEAYEQYF. The CDR3 nucleotides are TGCAGCGCCCGGACGGAGGCCTACGAGCAGTACTTC.

This sequence joins TRBV27 and TRBJ2-3; 8 bases are a match to TRBD1. The CDR3 length is 15 residues. V lost 3 bases, J lost 1 base, and 3 bases stayed unmatched. Germline CDR1 reads MNHEY; CDR2 reads SMNVEV (reference sequence). The CDR3 region has the DNA TGTGCCAGCAGTTTGGGGGGACAGGGCACAGATACGCAGTATTTT. Residues: CASSLGGQGTDTQYF.

V and J are TRBV11-1 and TRBJ1-1; 7 nucleotides match TRBD1. The CDR3 runs 15 residues. V was clipped by 1 base and J by 4 bases; unmatched bases: 6. Germline-derived CDR1 and CDR2 are SGHAT and FQDESV (reference sequence). The DNA of the CDR3 is TGTGCCAGCAGCTTAGGCGGCAGGGGGGCCACTGAAGCTTTCTTT. Protein product: CASSLGGRGATEAFF.

Only a few counts were recorded for this clone. The gene calls are TRBV7-2 and TRBJ1-3, with D uncertain. The CDR3 is 13 amino acids. V shed 3 bases and J shed 9 bases, with 12 bases lying between them. Germline V lookup: CDR1 SGHTA, CDR2 FQGNSA. CDR3 protein: CASSFQQRGTIYF. CDR3 bases: TGTGCCAGCAGCTTTCAGCAGAGAGGCACCATATATTTT.

The CDR3 spells CASISGDSSYNEQFF. The CDR3 coding sequence is TGTGCCAGCATAAGCGGGGATAGCTCCTACAATGAGCAGTTCTTC. The genes are TRBV2 and TRBJ2-1, with 7 bases that match TRBD2. The CDR3 extends over 15 amino acids. Germline values: CDR1 SNHLY, CDR2 FYNNEI. Unmatched junction bases numbered 6, after V lost 7 bases and J lost 0 bases. Combining the CDR3 with reference TRBV2 and TRBJ2-1 gives the whole variable domain EPEVTQTPSHQVTQMGQEVILRCVPISNHLYFYWYRQILGQKVEFLVSFYNNEISEKSEIFDDQFSVERPDGSNFTLKIRSTKLEDSAMYFCASISGDSSYNEQFFGPGTRLTVL.

CDR3 protein: CASSPQTSGKNTGELFF. The CDR3 DNA reads TGTGCCAGCAGCCCCCAGACTAGCGGGAAGAACACCGGGGAGCTGTTTTTT. The genes are TRBV4-2 and TRBJ2-2, with 11 bases fitting TRBD2. The germline CDR1 and CDR2 sequences are LGHNA and YNFKEQ. The CDR3 consists of 17 residues. After removal of 4 bases from V and 1 base from J, the junction contained 5 bases not matched to a gene.

The chain uses TRBV7-9 and TRBJ1-5; D perhaps matches TRBD1 (6 bases). The CDR3 extends over 15 amino acids. The V and J ends lost 4 bases and 6 bases respectively, with 16 bases between them. CDR1 is SEHNR and CDR2 is FQNEAQ in the germline V gene (reference sequence). The CDR3 here is CASSSPGGPGQPQHF. The CDR3 DNA reads TGTGCCAGCAGCTCCCCGGGGGGGCCGGGTCAGCCCCAGCATTTT.

The chain employs TRBV29-1 and TRBJ2-7, with 9 bases lining up with TRBD1. CDR3 length: 15 amino acids. Germline assignment: CDR1 SQVTM and CDR2 ANQGSEA. The junction had 10 bases not matched to a gene; V was cut back by 6 bases and J by 1 base. The CDR3 is CSVKFRDRESYEQYF. CDR3 DNA: TGCAGCGTGAAATTCCGGGACAGGGAATCCTACGAGCAGTACTTC.

V is TRBV11-3 and J is TRBJ2-7; maybe TRBD2 (5 bases). The CDR3 runs 13 residues. Deletions cut 5 bases from V and 2 bases from J, with 10 bases between. Germline V gene lookup returns CDR1 SGHNT and CDR2 YENEEA. The CDR3 sequence: CASSQTTAYEQYF. DNA of the CDR3: TGTGCCAGCAGCCAGACTACAGCCTACGAGCAGTACTTC.

The chain employs TRBV3-1 (or the pseudogene TRBV3-2) and TRBJ2-3; D is unclear. V lost 0 bases to trimming and J lost 4 bases, with 11 bases between them. Germline V lookup: CDR1 LGHDT, CDR2 YNNKEL (reference sequence). CDR3 length equals 15 residues. The CDR3 sequence: CASSQDQVVADTQYF. CDR3 bases: TGTGCCAGCAGCCAAGATCAGGTCGTAGCAGATACGCAGTATTTT.

CDR3 protein: CASTLGQGGEKLFF. The CDR3 DNA is TGTGCCAGCACCTTGGGACAGGGTGGTGAAAAACTGTTTTTT. The rearrangement joins TRBV28 to TRBJ1-4; 9 bases line up with TRBD1. The CDR3 is made up of 14 amino acids. Germline V gene lookup returns CDR1 MDHEN and CDR2 SYDVKM. V shed 7 bases and J 7 bases; nucleotides not matched to a gene: 7. Looking up the rest from reference TRBV28 and TRBJ1-4 gives the full variable domain: DVKVTQSSRYLVKRTGEKVFLECVQDMDHENMFWYRQDPGLGLRLIYFSYDVKMKEKGDIPEGYSVSREKKERFSLILESASTNQTSMYLCASTLGQGGEKLFFGSGTQLSVL.

The rearrangement links TRBV6-1 to TRBJ1-6; D perhaps matches TRBD1 (6 bases). Germline V gene lookup returns CDR1 MNHNS and CDR2 SASEGT. Trimming took off 3 bases at V and 1 base at J, with 7 bases between the two ends. This CDR3 is 15 amino acids long. CDR3 in amino acids: CASSEQGSYNSPLHF. CDR3 nucleotide sequence: TGTGCCAGCAGTGAGCAGGGGTCCTATAATTCACCCCTCCACTTT.

The gene calls are TRBV4-3 and TRBJ2-3, with 8 bases aligning to TRBD1. This CDR3 is built from 14 residues. Germline V gives CDR1 LGHNA, CDR2 YSLEER. Trimming at V came to 4 bases and at J to 1 base, leaving 1 base not matched to a gene. The CDR3: CASSPDRGTDTQYF. The CDR3 DNA reads as TGCGCCAGCAGCCCGGACAGGGGCACAGATACGCAGTATTTT.

The chain carries TRBV6-5 and TRBJ2-7, with D unclear. The V gene lost 6 bases and the J gene lost 4 bases, with 13 bases spanning the gap. CDR3 size: 13 residues. Germline values: CDR1 MNHEY, CDR2 SVGAGI. The CDR3 protein is CASSPDLGYEQYF. The CDR3 DNA is TGTGCCAGCAGCCCCGATCTAGGATACGAGCAGTACTTC.